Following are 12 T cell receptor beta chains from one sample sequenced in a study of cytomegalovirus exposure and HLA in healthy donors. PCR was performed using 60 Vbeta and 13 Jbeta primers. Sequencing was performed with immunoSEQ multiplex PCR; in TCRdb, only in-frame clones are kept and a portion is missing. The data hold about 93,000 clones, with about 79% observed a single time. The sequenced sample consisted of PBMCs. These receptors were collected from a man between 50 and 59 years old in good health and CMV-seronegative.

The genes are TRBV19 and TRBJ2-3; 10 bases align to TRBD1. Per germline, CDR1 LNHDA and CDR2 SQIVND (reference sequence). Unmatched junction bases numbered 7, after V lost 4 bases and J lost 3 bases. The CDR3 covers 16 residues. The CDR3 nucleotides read TGTGCCAGTAGTACGACAGGGGGCGGACCGACAGATACGCAGTATTTT. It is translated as CASSTTGGGPTDTQYF.

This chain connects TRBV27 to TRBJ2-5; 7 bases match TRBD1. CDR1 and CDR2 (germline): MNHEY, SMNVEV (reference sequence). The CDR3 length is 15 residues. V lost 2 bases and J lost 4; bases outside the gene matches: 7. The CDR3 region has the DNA TGTGCCAGCAGTTTACAAGGGACAGCCCGAGAGACCCAGTACTTC. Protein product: CASSLQGTARETQYF.

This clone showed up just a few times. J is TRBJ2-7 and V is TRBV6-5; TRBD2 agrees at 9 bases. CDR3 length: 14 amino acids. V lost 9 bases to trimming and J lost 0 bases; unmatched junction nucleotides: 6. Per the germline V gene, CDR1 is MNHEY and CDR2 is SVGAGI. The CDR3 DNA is TGTGCCAGTTCCGGGACTAGCAGCTCCTACGAGCAGTACTTC. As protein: CASSGTSSSYEQYF.

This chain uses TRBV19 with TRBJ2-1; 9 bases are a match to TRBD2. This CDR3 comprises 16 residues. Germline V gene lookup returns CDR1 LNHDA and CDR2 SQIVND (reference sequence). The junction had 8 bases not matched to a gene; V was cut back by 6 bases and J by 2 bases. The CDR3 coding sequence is TGTGCCAGTAGACGTAGCGGGAGTGGTACCTACAATGAGCAGTTCTTC. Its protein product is CASRRSGSGTYNEQFF. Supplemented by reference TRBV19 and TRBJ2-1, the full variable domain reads DGGITQSPKYLFRKEGQNVTLSCEQNLNHDAMYWYRQDPGQGLRLIYYSQIVNDFQKGDIAEGYSVSREKKESFPLTVTSAQKNPTAFYLCASRRSGSGTYNEQFFGPGTRLTVL.

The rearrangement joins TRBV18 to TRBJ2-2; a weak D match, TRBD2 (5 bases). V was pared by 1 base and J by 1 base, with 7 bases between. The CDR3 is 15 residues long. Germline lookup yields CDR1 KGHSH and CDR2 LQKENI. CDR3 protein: CASSPQSGNTGELFF. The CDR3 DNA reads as TGTGCCAGCTCACCACAGAGCGGGAACACCGGGGAGCTGTTTTTT.

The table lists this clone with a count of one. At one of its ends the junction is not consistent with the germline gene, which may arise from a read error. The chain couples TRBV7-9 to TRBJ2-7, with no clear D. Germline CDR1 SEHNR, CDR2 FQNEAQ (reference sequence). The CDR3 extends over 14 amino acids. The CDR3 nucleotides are TGTTCCAGCAGCTTATCCAGAAATCCCTACGAGCAGTACTTC. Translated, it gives CSSSLSRNPYEQYF.

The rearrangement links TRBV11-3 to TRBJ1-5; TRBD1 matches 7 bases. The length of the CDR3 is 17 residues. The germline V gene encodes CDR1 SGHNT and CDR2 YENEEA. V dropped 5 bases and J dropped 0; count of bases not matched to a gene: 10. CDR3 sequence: CASSRALDRYSNQPQHF. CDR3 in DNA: TGTGCCAGCAGCCGAGCCCTGGACAGGTATAGCAATCAGCCCCAGCATTTT.

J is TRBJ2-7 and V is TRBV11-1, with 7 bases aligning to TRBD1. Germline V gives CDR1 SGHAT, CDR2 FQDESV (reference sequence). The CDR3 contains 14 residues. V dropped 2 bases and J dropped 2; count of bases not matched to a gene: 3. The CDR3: CASSLRQGAYEQYF. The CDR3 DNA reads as TGTGCCAGCAGCTTACGGCAGGGGGCCTACGAGCAGTACTTC. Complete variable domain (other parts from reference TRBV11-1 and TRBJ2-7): EAEVAQSPRYKITEKSQAVAFWCDPISGHATLYWYRQILGQGPELLVQFQDESVVDDSQLPKDRFSAERLKGVDSTLKIQPAELGDSAMYLCASSLRQGAYEQYFGPGTRLTVT.

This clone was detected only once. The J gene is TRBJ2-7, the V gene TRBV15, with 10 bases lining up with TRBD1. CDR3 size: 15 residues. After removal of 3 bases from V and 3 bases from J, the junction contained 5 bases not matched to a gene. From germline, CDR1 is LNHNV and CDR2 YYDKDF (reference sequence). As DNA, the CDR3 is TGTGCCACCAGCAGCGAGACAGGGGGCGGCTACGAGCAGTACTTC. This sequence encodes CATSSETGGGYEQYF.

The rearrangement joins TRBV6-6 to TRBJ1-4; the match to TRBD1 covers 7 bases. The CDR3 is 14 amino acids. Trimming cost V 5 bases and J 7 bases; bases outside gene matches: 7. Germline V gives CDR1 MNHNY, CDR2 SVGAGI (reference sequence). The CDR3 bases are TGTGCCAGCAGTCGGACAGGTGCGGCTGAAAAACTGTTTTTT. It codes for CASSRTGAAEKLFF.

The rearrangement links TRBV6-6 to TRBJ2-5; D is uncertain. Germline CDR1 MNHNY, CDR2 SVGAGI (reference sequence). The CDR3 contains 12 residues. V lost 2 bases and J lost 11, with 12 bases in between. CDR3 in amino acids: CASSYVRLEQYF. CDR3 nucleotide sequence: TGTGCCAGCAGTTACGTCCGGTTGGAGCAGTACTTC.

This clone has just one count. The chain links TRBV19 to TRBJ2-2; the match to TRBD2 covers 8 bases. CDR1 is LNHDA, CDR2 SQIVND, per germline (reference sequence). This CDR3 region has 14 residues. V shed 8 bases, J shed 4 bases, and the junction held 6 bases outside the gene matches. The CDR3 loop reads CASQSGRGTGELFF. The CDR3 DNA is TGTGCCAGTCAATCCGGGAGGGGCACCGGGGAGCTGTTTTTT. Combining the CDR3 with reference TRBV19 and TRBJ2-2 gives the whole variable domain DGGITQSPKYLFRKEGQNVTLSCEQNLNHDAMYWYRQDPGQGLRLIYYSQIVNDFQKGDIAEGYSVSREKKESFPLTVTSAQKNPTAFYLCASQSGRGTGELFFGEGSRLTVL.